This paragraph covers one T cell receptor beta chain sequence. This sample stems from a study of shared clonotypes between healthy human individuals. This CDR3 region has 18 residues. Germline lookup yields CDR1 ENHRY and CDR2 SYGVKD. J gave up 2 bases and V 0 bases, and 7 bases lay outside the gene matches. Profiling relied on immunoSEQ multiplex PCR, and the TCRdb table lists in-frame clones only, not all of them. The sample lists 450,000 to 700,000 clones; roughly 95% were seen once. Naive CD8 cells comprised CD45RO-negative, CCR7-positively selected cells, excluding terminally differentiated effector memory CD45RA+ cells.

The sequencing input was naive CD8+ T cells sorted from blood. The rearrangement links TRBV10-3 to TRBJ2-3; 11 nucleotides match TRBD2. The origin of this receptor is a woman aged 25 to 45 in good health. CDR3 in amino acids: CAISESRGTSGITDTQYF. The DNA for the CDR3 is TGTGCCATCAGTGAGTCTCGCGGGACTAGCGGTATCACAGATACGCAGTATTTT.